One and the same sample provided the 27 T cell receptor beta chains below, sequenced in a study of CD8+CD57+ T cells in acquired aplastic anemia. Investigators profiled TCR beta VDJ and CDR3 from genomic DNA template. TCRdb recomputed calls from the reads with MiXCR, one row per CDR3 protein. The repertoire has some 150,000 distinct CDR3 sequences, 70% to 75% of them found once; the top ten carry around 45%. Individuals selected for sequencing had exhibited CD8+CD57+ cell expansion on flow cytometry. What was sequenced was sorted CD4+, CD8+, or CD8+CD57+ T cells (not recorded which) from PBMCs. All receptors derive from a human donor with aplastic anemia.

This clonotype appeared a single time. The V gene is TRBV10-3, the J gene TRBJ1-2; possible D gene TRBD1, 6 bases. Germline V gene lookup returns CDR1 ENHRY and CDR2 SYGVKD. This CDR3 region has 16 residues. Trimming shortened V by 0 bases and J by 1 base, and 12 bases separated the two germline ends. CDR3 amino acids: CAISESGTLVNYGYTF. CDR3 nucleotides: TGTGCCATCAGTGAGTCCGGGACACTCGTTAACTATGGCTACACCTTC.

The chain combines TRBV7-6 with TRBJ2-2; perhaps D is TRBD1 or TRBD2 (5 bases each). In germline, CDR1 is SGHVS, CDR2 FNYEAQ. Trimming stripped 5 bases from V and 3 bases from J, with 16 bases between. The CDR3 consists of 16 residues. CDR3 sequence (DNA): TGTGCCAGCAGCGCATTAGCCGGGACCTACACCGGGGAGCTGTTTTTT. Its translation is CASSALAGTYTGELFF.

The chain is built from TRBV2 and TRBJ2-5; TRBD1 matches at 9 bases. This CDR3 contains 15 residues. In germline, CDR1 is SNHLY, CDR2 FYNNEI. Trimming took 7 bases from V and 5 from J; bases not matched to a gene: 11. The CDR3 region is CASKTGGSKRETQYF. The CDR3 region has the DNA TGTGCCAGCAAAACAGGGGGCTCAAAGAGGGAGACCCAGTACTTC.

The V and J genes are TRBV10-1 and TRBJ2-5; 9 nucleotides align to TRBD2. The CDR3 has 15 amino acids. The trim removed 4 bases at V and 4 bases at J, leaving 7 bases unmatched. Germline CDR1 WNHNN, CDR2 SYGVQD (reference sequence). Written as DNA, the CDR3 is TGCGCCAGCAGTGCTTCTAGCGGGAATGCAGAGACCCAGTACTTC. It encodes CASSASSGNAETQYF.

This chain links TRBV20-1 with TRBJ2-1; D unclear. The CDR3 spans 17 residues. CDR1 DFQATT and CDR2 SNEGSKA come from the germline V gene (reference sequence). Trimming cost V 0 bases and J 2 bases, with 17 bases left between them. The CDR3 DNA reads TGCAGTGCTAGAGATCCCCAGGCAGTTGATACCTACAATGAGCAGTTCTTC. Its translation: CSARDPQAVDTYNEQFF.

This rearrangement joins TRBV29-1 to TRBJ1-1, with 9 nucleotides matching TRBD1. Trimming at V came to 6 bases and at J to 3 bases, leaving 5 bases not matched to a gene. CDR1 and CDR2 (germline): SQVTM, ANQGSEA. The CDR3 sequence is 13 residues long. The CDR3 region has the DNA TGCAGCGTCAGGACAGGGGAGGACACTGAAGCTTTCTTT. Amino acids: CSVRTGEDTEAFF. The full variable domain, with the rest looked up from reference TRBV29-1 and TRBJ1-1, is SAVISQKPSRDICQRGTSLTIQCQVDSQVTMMFWYRQQPGQSLTLIATANQGSEATYESGFVIDKFPISRPNLTFSTLTVSNMSPEDSSIYLCSVRTGEDTEAFFGQGTRLTVV.

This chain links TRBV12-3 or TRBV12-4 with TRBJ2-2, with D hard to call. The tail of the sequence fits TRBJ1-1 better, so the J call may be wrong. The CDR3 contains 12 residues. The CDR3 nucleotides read TGTGCCAGCAGTTTAAGTTCGGGGGAAGCTTTCTTT. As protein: CASSLSSGEAFF.

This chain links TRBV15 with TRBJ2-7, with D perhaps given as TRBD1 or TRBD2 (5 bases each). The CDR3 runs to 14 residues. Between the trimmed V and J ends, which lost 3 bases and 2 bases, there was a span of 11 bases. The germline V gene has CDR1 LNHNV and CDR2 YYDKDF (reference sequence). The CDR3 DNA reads TGTGCCACCAGCAGCCGGGACCCAGCCTACGAGCAGTACTTC. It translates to CATSSRDPAYEQYF.

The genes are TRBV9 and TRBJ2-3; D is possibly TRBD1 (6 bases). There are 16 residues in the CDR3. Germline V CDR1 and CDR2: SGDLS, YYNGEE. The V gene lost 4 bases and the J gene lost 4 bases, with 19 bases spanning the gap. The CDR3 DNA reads TGTGCCAGCAGCTCAGGAAGGGGGAAAGGGGCAGATACGCAGTATTTT. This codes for CASSSGRGKGADTQYF.

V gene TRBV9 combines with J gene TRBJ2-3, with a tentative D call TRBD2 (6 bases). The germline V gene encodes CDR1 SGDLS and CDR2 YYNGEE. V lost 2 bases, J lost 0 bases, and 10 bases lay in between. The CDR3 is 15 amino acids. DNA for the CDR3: TGTGCCAGCAGCGTCGTAGCGGTTAGCACAGATACGCAGTATTTT. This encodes CASSVVAVSTDTQYF.

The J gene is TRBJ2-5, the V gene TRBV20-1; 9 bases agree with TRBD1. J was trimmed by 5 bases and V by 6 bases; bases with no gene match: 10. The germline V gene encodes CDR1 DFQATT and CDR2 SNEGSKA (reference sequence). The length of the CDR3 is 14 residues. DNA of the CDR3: TGCAGTGCAGGGACAGGGAGAAGGGGGGAGACCCAGTACTTC. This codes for CSAGTGRRGETQYF.

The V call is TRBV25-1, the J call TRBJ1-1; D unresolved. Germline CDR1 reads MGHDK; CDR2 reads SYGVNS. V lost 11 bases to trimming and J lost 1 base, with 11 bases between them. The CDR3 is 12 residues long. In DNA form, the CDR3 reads TGTGCCTCAGGAGGGAGGAACACTGAAGCTTTCTTT. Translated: CASGGRNTEAFF.

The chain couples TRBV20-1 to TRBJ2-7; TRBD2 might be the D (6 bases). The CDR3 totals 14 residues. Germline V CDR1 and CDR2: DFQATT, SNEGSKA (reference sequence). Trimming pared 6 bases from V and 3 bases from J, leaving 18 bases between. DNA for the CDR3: TGCAGTGCCAGCAGTCGGGGGAGCTTCTACGAGCAGTACTTC. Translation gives CSASSRGSFYEQYF.

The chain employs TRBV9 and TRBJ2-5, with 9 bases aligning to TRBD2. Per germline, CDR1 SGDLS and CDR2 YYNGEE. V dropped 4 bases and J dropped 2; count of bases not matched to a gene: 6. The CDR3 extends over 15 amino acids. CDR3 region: CASSSSGGYQETQYF. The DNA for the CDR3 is TGTGCCAGCAGCTCGAGCGGGGGGTATCAAGAGACCCAGTACTTC.

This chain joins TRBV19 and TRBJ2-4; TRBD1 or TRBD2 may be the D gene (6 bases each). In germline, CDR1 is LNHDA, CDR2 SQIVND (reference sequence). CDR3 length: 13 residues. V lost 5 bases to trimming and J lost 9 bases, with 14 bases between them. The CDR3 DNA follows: TGTGCCAGTAGTGGCGAGGGGGGAGGCATTCAGTACTTC. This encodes CASSGEGGGIQYF. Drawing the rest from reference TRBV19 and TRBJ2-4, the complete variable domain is DGGITQSPKYLFRKEGQNVTLSCEQNLNHDAMYWYRQDPGQGLRLIYYSQIVNDFQKGDIAEGYSVSREKKESFPLTVTSAQKNPTAFYLCASSGEGGGIQYFGAGTRLSVL.

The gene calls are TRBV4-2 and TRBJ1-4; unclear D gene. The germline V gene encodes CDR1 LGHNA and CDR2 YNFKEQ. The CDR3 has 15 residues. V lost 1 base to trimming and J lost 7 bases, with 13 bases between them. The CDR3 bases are TGTGCCAGCAGCCAAGGTCAACGGGGAGGTGAAAAACTGTTTTTT. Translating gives CASSQGQRGGEKLFF.

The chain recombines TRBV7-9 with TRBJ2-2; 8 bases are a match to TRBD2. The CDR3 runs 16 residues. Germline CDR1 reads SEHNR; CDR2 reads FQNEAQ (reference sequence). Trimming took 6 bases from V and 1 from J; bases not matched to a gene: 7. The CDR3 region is CASSPSGGRNTGELFF. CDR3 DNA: TGTGCCAGCAGTCCAAGCGGGGGCCGGAACACCGGGGAGCTGTTTTTT.

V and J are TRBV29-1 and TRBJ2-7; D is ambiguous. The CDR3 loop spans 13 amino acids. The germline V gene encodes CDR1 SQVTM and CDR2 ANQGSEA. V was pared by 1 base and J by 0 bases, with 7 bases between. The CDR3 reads CSVEGVNSYEQYF. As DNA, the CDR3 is TGCAGCGTTGAAGGAGTAAACTCCTACGAGCAGTACTTC.

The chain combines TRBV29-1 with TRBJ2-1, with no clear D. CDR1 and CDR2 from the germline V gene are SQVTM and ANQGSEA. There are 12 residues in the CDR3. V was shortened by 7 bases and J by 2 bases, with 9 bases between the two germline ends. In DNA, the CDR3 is TGCAGCGCCGCTGGGCCCTACAATGAGCAGTTCTTC. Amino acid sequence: CSAAGPYNEQFF.

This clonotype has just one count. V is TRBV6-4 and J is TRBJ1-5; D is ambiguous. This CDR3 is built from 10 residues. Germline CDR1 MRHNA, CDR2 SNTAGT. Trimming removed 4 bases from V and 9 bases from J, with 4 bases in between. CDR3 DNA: TGTGCCAGCAGTGCGGGGCCCCAGCATTTT. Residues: CASSAGPQHF.

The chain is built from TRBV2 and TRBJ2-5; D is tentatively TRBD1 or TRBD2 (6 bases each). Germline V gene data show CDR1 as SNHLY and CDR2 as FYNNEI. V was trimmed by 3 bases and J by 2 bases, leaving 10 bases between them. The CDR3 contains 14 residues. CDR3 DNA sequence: TGTGCCAGCAGTGAGGGGGGCGGACAAGAGACCCAGTACTTC. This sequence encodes CASSEGGGQETQYF.

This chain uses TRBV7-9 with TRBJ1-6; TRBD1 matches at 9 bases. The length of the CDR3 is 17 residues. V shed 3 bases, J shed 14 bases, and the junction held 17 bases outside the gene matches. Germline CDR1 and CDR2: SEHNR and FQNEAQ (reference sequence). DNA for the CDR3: TGTGCCAGCAGCTTCGTGTCAGGCGGGACAGGGCTAGGGACCCTCCACTTT. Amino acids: CASSFVSGGTGLGTLHF.

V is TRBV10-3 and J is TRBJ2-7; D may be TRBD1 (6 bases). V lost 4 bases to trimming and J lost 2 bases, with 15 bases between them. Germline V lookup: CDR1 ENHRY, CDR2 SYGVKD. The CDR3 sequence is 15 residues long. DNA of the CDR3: TGTGCCATCAGTGGTACAGGGTCGACGGCCTACGAGCAGTACTTC. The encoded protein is CAISGTGSTAYEQYF.

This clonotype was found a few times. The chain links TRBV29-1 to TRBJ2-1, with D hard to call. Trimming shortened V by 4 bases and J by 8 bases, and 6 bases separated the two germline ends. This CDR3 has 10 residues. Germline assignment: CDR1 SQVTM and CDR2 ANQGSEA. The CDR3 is CSVGLDEQFF. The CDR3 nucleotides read TGCAGCGTTGGATTAGATGAGCAGTTCTTC.

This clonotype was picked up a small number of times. DNA of the CDR3: TGCAGCGCCGACTCGGCAGGGGGCTACGAGCAGTACTTC. Residues: CSADSAGGYEQYF. The chain combines TRBV29-1 with TRBJ2-7, with TRBD1 matching 7 bases. J lost 3 bases, V lost 7 bases, and 9 bases had no gene match. The germline V gene encodes CDR1 SQVTM and CDR2 ANQGSEA. The CDR3 totals 13 residues.

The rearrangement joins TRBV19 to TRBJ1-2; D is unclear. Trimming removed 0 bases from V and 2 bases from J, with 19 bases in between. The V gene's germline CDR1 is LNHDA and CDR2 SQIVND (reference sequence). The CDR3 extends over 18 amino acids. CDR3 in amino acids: CASSIDLEDGSLNYGYTF. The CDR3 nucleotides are TGTGCCAGTAGTATAGATCTAGAGGACGGCAGCCTAAACTATGGCTACACCTTC.

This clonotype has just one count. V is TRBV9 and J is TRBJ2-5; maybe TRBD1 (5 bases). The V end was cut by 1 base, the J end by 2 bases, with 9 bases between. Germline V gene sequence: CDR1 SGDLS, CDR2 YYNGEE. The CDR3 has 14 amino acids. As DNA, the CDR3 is TGTGCCAGCAGCGTACAGCCAGGGCAAGAGACCCAGTACTTC. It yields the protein CASSVQPGQETQYF.